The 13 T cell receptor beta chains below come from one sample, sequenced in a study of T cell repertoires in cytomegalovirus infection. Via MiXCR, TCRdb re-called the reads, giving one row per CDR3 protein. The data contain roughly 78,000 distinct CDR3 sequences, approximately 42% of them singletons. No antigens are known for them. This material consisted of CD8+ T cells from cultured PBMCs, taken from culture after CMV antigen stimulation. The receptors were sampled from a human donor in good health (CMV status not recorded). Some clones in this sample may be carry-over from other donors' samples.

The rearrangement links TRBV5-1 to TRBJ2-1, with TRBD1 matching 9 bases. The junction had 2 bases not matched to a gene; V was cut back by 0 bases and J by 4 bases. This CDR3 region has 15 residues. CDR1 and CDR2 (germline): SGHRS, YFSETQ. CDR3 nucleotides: TGCGCCAGCAGCTTGGGGACAGGGGAATACAATGAGCAGTTCTTC. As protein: CASSLGTGEYNEQFF.

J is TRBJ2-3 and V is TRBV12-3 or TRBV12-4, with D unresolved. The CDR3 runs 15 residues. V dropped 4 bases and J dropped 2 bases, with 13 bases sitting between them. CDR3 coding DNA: TGTGCCAGCAGTTCCCCGGGCGAGGACACAGATACGCAGTATTTT. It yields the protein CASSSPGEDTDTQYF.

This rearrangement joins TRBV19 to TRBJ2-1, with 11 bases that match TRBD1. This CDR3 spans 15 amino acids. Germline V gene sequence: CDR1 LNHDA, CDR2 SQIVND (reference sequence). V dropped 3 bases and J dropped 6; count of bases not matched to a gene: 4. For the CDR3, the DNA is TGTGCCAGTAGTATTTGGGACAGGGGGGTCAATGAGCAGTTCTTC. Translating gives CASSIWDRGVNEQFF.

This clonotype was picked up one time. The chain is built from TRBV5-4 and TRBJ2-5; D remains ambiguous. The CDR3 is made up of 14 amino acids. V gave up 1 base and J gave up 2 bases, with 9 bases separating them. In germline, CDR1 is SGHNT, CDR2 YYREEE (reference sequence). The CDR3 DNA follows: TGTGCCAGCAGCTTGTGGCCTAAACAAGAGACCCAGTACTTC. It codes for CASSLWPKQETQYF. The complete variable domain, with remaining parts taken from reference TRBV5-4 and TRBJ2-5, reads ETGVTQSPTHLIKTRGQQVTLRCSSQSGHNTVSWYQQALGQGPQFIFQYYREEENGRGNFPPRFSGLQFPNYSSELNVNALELDDSALYLCASSLWPKQETQYFGPGTRLLVL.

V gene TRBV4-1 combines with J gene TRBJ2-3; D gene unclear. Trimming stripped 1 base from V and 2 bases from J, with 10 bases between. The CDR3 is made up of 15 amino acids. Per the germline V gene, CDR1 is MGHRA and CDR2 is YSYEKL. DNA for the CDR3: TGCGCCAGCAGCCAAGTCGGCGGTTACACAGATACGCAGTATTTT. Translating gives CASSQVGGYTDTQYF.

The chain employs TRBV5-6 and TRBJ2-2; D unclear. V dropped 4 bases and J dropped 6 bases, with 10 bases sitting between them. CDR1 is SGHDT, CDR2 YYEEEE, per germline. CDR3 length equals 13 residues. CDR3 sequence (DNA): TGTGCCAGCAGCCCTAGTCCTGCCGGGGAGCTGTTTTTT. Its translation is CASSPSPAGELFF.

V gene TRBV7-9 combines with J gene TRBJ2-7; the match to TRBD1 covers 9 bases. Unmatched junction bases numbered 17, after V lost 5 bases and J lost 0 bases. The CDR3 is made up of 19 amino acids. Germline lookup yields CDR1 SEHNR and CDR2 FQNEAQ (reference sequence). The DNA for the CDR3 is TGTGCCAGCAGCGGACTTACGGGACAGGGATACGGATACTCCTACGAGCAGTACTTC. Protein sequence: CASSGLTGQGYGYSYEQYF.

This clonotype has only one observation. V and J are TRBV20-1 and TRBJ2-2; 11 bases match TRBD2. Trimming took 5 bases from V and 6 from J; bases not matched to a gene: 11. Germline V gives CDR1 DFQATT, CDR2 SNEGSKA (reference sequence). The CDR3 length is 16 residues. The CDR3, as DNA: TGCAGTGCTGACCCTAGCGGGGGGTTAGGGTCCGGGGAGCTGTTTTTT. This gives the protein CSADPSGGLGSGELFF.

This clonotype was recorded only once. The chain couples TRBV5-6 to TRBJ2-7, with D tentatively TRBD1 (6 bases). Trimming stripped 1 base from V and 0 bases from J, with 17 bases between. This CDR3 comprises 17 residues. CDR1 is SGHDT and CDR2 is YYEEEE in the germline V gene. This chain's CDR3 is CASSLPIGQSSSYEQYF. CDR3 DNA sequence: TGTGCCAGCAGCTTGCCCATTGGACAGTCAAGCTCCTACGAGCAGTACTTC.

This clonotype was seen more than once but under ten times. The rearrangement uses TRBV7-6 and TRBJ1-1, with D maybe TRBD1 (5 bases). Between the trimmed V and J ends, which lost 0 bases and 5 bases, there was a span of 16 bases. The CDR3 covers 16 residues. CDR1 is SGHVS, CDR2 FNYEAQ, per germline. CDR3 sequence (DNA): TGTGCCAGCAGCTTAGCAGGGGCGGGCAGTGGGACTGAAGCTTTCTTT. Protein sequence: CASSLAGAGSGTEAFF.

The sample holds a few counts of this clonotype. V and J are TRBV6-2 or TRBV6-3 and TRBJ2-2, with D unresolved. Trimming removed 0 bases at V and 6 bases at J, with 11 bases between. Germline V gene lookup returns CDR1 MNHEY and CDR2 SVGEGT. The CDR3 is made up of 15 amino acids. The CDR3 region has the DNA TGTGCCAGCAGTTACTCGACGGGTTGGGCCGGGGAGCTGTTTTTT. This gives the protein CASSYSTGWAGELFF.

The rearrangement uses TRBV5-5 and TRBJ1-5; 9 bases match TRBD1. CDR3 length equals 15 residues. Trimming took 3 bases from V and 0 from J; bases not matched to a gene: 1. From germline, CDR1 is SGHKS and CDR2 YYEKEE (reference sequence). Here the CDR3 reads CASSWTGDSNQPQHF. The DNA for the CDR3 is TGTGCCAGCAGCTGGACAGGGGATAGCAATCAGCCCCAGCATTTT.

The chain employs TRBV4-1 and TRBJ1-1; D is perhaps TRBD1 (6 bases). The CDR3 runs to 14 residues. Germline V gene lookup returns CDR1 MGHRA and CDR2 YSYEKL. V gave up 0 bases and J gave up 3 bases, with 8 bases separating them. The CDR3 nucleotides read TGCGCCAGCAGCCAAGATGCAGGGGACACTGAAGCTTTCTTT. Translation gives CASSQDAGDTEAFF.